These T cell receptor beta chains were read from a single sample in a study of T cells in Graves' hyperthyroidism and ophthalmopathy. Each CDR3 protein gets one entry after TCRdb re-called the multiplex PCR reads with MiXCR. The data contain 300,000 to 400,000 distinct CDR3 sequences, less than 15% of them singletons. The sample was blood. These receptor sequences come from a woman aged 18-30 years with Graves' hyperthyroidism. Each CDR3 is given with its conserved first and last residue.

v_call	j_call	cdr3_aa
TRBV7-9	TRBJ2-3	CASSWGTSGLADTQYF
TRBV4-2	TRBJ2-5	CASSHLAGGRETQYF
TRBV29-1	TRBJ2-2	CSARWGVTSNTGELFF
TRBV3-1	TRBJ1-1	CASSQEFEGSNTEAFF
TRBV2	TRBJ1-1	CASSDGGRWTEAFF
TRBV20-1	TRBJ1-6	CSATTPRGRINSPLHF
TRBV20-1	TRBJ1-3	CSAQEASFSGNTIYF
TRBV5-1	TRBJ1-1	CASSPSAQMNTEAFF
TRBV12-3/TRBV12-4	TRBJ1-1	CASSLVFDREAFF
TRBV30	TRBJ1-1	CAWMSAGVTEAFF
TRBV5-6	TRBJ1-6	CASRLLGQANSPLHF
TRBV9	TRBJ2-3	CASSPDGGEWDTQYF
TRBV10-3	TRBJ2-1	CATRYRDSEYNEQFF
TRBV10-2	TRBJ2-2	CASRAGVVTGELFF
TRBV9	TRBJ1-1	CASTAGGMNTEAFF
TRBV28	TRBJ1-5	CASVRGLEGNQPQHF
TRBV12-3/TRBV12-4	TRBJ2-1	CTSSPPHGQSSYNEQFF
TRBV29-1	TRBJ1-1	CSVEGDGTEAFF
TRBV10-3	TRBJ2-7	CALSGGLDSYEQYF
TRBV5-6	TRBJ1-1	CASSSYRAGDTEAFF
TRBV7-9	TRBJ1-1	CASSPLGQGNTEAFF
TRBV7-2	TRBJ2-1	CASSSQGVVTNEQFF
TRBV6-1	TRBJ1-2	CASSFNRDDGYTF
TRBV5-5	TRBJ2-3	CASSLGLAGSTDTQYF
TRBV5-1	TRBJ2-1	CASSLPGGGGYNEQFF
TRBV2	TRBJ2-1	CASSGRDRAGNEQFF
TRBV28	TRBJ2-3	CASSPPGMASTDTQYF
TRBV5-1	TRBJ2-2	CASRPSAENTGELFF
TRBV5-1	TRBJ1-1	CASSLGQSLEAFF
TRBV28	TRBJ1-2	CASSFPGERGYTF
TRBV5-5	TRBJ1-2	CASSSSGTGPYGYTF
TRBV29-1	TRBJ1-5	CSVEGREGQPQHF
TRBV14	TRBJ2-3	CASSLTRAGGTDTQYF
TRBV10-3	TRBJ1-1	CAISDWGTGTEAFF
TRBV4-2	TRBJ2-7	CASSSTSGSAYEQYF
TRBV28	TRBJ1-2	CASTRPPVGYTF
TRBV10-2	TRBJ2-1	CASSDQSSGYNEQFF
TRBV2	TRBJ2-5	CASRRDTRETQYF